This T cell receptor beta chain was sequenced in a study of long-term antiretroviral therapy in people with HIV. The study, taken as a whole, reports: Information pertaining to ART adherence, viral resistance or therapeutic modifications was not obtained.

DNA was extracted from approximately 0.95-9.8 million thawed cryopreserved PBMC. Survey level was the resolution at which the v3.0 immunoSEQ assay ran. Sequencing used immunoSEQ multiplex PCR; TCRdb keeps in-frame clones, though not all of them. The sample shows tens of thousands of clones, nearly 97% of them seen only once. In regard to this clone: Its antigen remains unidentified.

Between the trimmed V and J ends, which lost 2 bases and 5 bases, there was a span of 18 bases. Germline assignment: CDR1 MNHEY and CDR2 SMNVEV (reference sequence). This CDR3 has 16 residues. The chain combines TRBV27 with TRBJ1-1, with D possibly matching TRBD1 (5 bases). The sample was unsorted PBMCs, taken 5.3 years after starting antiretroviral therapy. The receptor's source is a man aged 25-40 years with HIV. Here the CDR3 reads CASSLEAGLMRTEAFF. Written as DNA, the CDR3 is TGTGCCAGCAGTTTAGAGGCAGGGCTCATGAGGACTGAAGCTTTCTTT.